One sample yielded the 20 T cell receptor beta chains listed below, sequenced in a study of T cell responses to AZD1222 COVID-19 vaccine. Repertoires were generated with immunoSEQ multiplex PCR, while TCRdb's copy carries only in-frame clones and drops some. There are 100,000 to 150,000 clones in the sample; around 83% occur only once, and about 27% lies in the top ten. The specimen comprised peripheral blood, sampled 28 days after the second AZD1222 dose. The receptors were gathered from an adult who received the AZD1222 COVID-19 vaccine.

The chain couples TRBV5-1 to TRBJ2-3; 7 bases map to TRBD1. Germline trimming cut 0 bases from V and 0 bases from J; bases unmatched to any gene: 7. Looked up from germline, CDR1 is SGHRS and CDR2 is YFSETQ. This CDR3 spans 17 amino acids. Here the CDR3 reads CASSLESGGISTDTQYF. For the CDR3, the DNA is TGCGCCAGCAGCTTGGAATCAGGGGGTATTAGCACAGATACGCAGTATTTT. Full variable domain (remainder filled in from reference TRBV5-1 and TRBJ2-3): KAGVTQTPRYLIKTRGQQVTLSCSPISGHRSVSWYQQTPGQGLQFLFEYFSETQRNKGNFPGRFSGRQFSNSRSEMNVSTLELGDSALYLCASSLESGGISTDTQYFGPGTRLTVL.

The rearrangement uses TRBV4-1 and TRBJ1-1; D is uncertain. Trimming took 4 bases from V and 4 from J, leaving 19 bases between them. Germline loops: CDR1 MGHRA, CDR2 YSYEKL. The CDR3 spans 16 residues. The CDR3 reads CASSLFADHFPTEAFF. The CDR3 coding sequence is TGCGCCAGCAGCCTCTTCGCGGACCATTTCCCCACTGAAGCTTTCTTT.

The rearrangement joins TRBV19 to TRBJ2-1; 7 nucleotides agree with TRBD1. V lost 6 bases to trimming and J lost 0 bases; unmatched junction nucleotides: 2. This CDR3 contains 14 residues. Germline V lookup: CDR1 LNHDA, CDR2 SQIVND (reference sequence). CDR3 in DNA: TGTGCCAGTAGGGACAGGAGCTCCTACAATGAGCAGTTCTTC. This encodes CASRDRSSYNEQFF.

V is TRBV6-4 and J is TRBJ1-1; perhaps TRBD1 as D (6 bases). CDR1 is MRHNA, CDR2 SNTAGT, per germline. CDR3 length: 15 residues. V was pared by 2 bases and J by 4 bases, with 14 bases between. CDR3 in DNA: TGTGCCAGCAGTGACAATACGGGGGCGGTCACTGAAGCTTTCTTT. This gives the protein CASSDNTGAVTEAFF.

This clone has only a few counts. This chain links TRBV6-5 with TRBJ1-2; D is uncertain. Germline V CDR1 and CDR2: MNHEY, SVGAGI. The CDR3 covers 12 residues. Trimming pared 7 bases from V and 2 bases from J, leaving 8 bases between. CDR3 in amino acids: CASTLDNYGYTF. The CDR3 DNA is TGTGCCAGCACCCTCGACAACTATGGCTACACCTTC.

The sample holds one count of this clone. This sequence joins TRBV7-2 and TRBJ2-3; 9 nucleotides line up with TRBD1. CDR1 is SGHTA, CDR2 FQGNSA, per germline. This CDR3 contains 14 residues. V lost 6 bases and J lost 4; bases outside the gene matches: 5. The CDR3 DNA reads TGTGCCAGCAGTCGGGACAGGGTAGCAGATACGCAGTATTTT. It translates to CASSRDRVADTQYF.

This clone was seen only once. The chain carries TRBV15 and TRBJ2-7, with TRBD2 matching 8 bases. This CDR3 spans 12 amino acids. The V gene's germline CDR1 is LNHNV and CDR2 YYDKDF (reference sequence). J was trimmed by 4 bases and V by 8 bases; bases with no gene match: 4. CDR3 protein: CATGERGYEQYF. DNA of the CDR3: TGTGCCACCGGCGAGCGGGGGTACGAGCAGTACTTC.

V is TRBV29-1 and J is TRBJ1-5, with a possible D match to TRBD1 (6 bases). The V gene lost 4 bases and the J gene lost 7 bases, with 14 bases spanning the gap. The CDR3 is 13 residues long. In germline, CDR1 is SQVTM, CDR2 ANQGSEA. The CDR3 DNA reads TGCAGCGTTGGAGATAGAGGGGGGCAGCCCCAGCATTTT. Its protein product is CSVGDRGGQPQHF.

The chain joins TRBV30 to TRBJ1-1; D is perhaps TRBD1 (5 bases). The CDR3 has 12 amino acids. V lost 0 bases, J lost 12 bases, and 14 bases lay in between. Germline-derived CDR1 and CDR2 are GTSNPN and SVGIG (reference sequence). CDR3 amino acids: CAWSVNRQGSFF. CDR3 in DNA: TGTGCCTGGAGTGTCAATCGGCAGGGTTCTTTCTTT.

This chain links TRBV15 with TRBJ2-1, with 8 bases that match TRBD2. CDR1 is LNHNV, CDR2 YYDKDF, per germline (reference sequence). V was clipped by 1 base and J by 7 bases; unmatched bases: 6. CDR3 size: 15 residues. This chain's CDR3 is CATSRGGTRGNEQFF. Written as DNA, the CDR3 is TGTGCCACCAGCAGAGGAGGGACTAGAGGAAATGAGCAGTTCTTC.

The chain couples TRBV29-1 to TRBJ1-1, with D maybe TRBD1 (5 bases). V shed 7 bases and J shed 11 bases, with 20 bases lying between them. The CDR3 length is 12 residues. Germline CDR1 is SQVTM and CDR2 is ANQGSEA. CDR3 sequence: CSAHRGTAGAFF. CDR3 sequence (DNA): TGCAGCGCCCACCGGGGGACCGCCGGCGCTTTCTTT.

The chain is built from TRBV29-1 and TRBJ1-1; TRBD1 is a possible D gene (5 bases). CDR3 size: 11 residues. From germline, CDR1 is SQVTM and CDR2 ANQGSEA. The V gene lost 7 bases and the J gene lost 5 bases, with 11 bases spanning the gap. The CDR3 bases are TGCAGCGGGGGGAGCCGTACTGAAGCTTTCTTT. It yields the protein CSGGSRTEAFF.

A single count supports this clone. This chain links TRBV29-1 with TRBJ1-5; 10 nucleotides match TRBD1. J lost 4 bases, V lost 7 bases, and 4 bases had no gene match. The germline CDR1 and CDR2 sequences are SQVTM and ANQGSEA. The CDR3 extends over 13 amino acids. For the CDR3, the DNA is TGCAGCGCCTGGACAGGGGGTAATCAGCCCCAGCATTTT. This codes for CSAWTGGNQPQHF. Variable domain in full (rest from reference TRBV29-1 and TRBJ1-5): SAVISQKPSRDICQRGTSLTIQCQVDSQVTMMFWYRQQPGQSLTLIATANQGSEATYESGFVIDKFPISRPNLTFSTLTVSNMSPEDSSIYLCSAWTGGNQPQHFGDGTRLSIL.

The V gene is TRBV9, the J gene TRBJ1-1, with a weak D call TRBD1 (5 bases). Trimming left V 4 bases short and J 1 base short, with 8 bases between. Germline V gene lookup returns CDR1 SGDLS and CDR2 YYNGEE. CDR3 length equals 13 residues. This CDR3 reads CASSRDGNTEAFF. Here the CDR3 DNA reads TGTGCCAGCAGCCGGGACGGGAACACTGAAGCTTTCTTT.

V usage is TRBV11-3 and J usage is TRBJ1-5; D gene uncertain. There are 16 residues in the CDR3. In germline, CDR1 is SGHNT, CDR2 YENEEA. The V end lost 3 bases, the J end lost 3 bases, and 15 bases lay between the germline ends. The CDR3 is CASSLSWTDLNQPQHF. The CDR3 bases are TGTGCCAGCAGCTTGTCCTGGACCGACCTCAATCAGCCCCAGCATTTT.

The rearrangement uses TRBV6-5 and TRBJ1-5; the D is unclear. Germline V gene sequence: CDR1 MNHEY, CDR2 SVGAGI. The CDR3 has 14 amino acids. V was cut by 2 bases and J by 5 bases, with 10 bases left in between. In DNA form, the CDR3 reads TGTGCCAGCAGTTACGCGGCAGGATATCAGCCCCAGCATTTT. Translation gives CASSYAAGYQPQHF.

The rearrangement uses TRBV19 and TRBJ2-2, with D possibly being TRBD1 or TRBD2 (5 bases each). Trimming removed 7 bases at V and 1 base at J, with 13 bases between. This CDR3 region has 15 residues. Germline V lookup: CDR1 LNHDA, CDR2 SQIVND (reference sequence). The CDR3 protein is CASNPGTENTGELFF. The CDR3 DNA sequence: TGTGCCAGTAACCCCGGGACCGAGAACACCGGGGAGCTGTTTTTT.

The chain joins TRBV19 to TRBJ1-5, with a weak D call TRBD1 (5 bases). Between the trimmed V and J ends, which lost 2 bases and 3 bases, there was a span of 14 bases. This CDR3 region has 16 residues. The germline gives CDR1 LNHDA, CDR2 SQIVND (reference sequence). The CDR3 loop reads CASSIPRRDPNQPQHF. For the CDR3, the DNA is TGTGCCAGTAGTATACCCCGGCGGGACCCCAATCAGCCCCAGCATTTT.

The gene calls are TRBV7-2 and TRBJ1-6; 10 bases are a match to TRBD1. This CDR3 is built from 15 residues. CDR1 SGHTA and CDR2 FQGNSA come from the germline V gene. The V segment lost 1 base and the J segment 6 bases; nucleotides outside the gene matches: 0. CDR3 DNA: TGTGCCAGCAGCTTAGGACAGGGGGCTAATTCACCCCTCCACTTT. This translates into CASSLGQGANSPLHF.

The rearrangement uses TRBV29-1 and TRBJ1-2, with D perhaps matching TRBD1 (5 bases). The V and J ends lost 0 bases and 2 bases respectively, with 22 bases between them. Germline V gene sequence: CDR1 SQVTM, CDR2 ANQGSEA. The CDR3 loop spans 18 amino acids. The CDR3 bases are TGCAGCGTTGAAGATCTAGGGGAAGTGTGGGTGGAGAACTATGGCTACACCTTC. Its protein product is CSVEDLGEVWVENYGYTF.